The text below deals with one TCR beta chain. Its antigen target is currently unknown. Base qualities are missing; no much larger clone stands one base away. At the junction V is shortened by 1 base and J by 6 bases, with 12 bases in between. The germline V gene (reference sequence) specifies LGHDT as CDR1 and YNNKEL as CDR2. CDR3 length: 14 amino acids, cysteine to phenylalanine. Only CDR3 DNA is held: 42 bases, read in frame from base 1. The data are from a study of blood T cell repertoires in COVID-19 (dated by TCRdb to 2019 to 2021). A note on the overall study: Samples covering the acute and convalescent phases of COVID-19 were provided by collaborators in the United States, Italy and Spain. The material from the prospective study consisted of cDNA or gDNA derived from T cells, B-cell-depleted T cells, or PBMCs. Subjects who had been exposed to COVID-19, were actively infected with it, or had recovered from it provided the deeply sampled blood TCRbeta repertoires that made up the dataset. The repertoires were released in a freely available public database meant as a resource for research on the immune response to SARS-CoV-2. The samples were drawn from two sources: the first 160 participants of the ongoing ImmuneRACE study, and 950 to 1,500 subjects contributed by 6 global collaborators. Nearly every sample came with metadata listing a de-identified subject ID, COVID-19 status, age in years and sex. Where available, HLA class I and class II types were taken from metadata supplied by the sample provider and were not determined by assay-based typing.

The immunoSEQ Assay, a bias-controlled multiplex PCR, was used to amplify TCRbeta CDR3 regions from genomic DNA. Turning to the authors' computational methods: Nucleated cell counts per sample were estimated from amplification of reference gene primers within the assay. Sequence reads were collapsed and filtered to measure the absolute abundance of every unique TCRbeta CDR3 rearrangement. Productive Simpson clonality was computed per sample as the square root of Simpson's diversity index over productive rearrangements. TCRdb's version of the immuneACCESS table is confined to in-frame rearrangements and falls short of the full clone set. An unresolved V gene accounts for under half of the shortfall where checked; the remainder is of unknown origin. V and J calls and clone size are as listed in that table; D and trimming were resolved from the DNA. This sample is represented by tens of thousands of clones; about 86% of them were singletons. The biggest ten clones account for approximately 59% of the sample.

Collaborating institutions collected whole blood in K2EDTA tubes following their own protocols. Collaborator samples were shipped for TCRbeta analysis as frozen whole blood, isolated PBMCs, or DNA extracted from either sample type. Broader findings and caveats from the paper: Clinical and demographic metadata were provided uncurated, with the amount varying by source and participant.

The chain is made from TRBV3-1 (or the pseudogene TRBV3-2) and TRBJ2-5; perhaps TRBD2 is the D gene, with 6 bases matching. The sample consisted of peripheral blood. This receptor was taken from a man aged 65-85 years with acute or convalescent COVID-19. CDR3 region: CASSQVIGSKTQYF. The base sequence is TGTGCCAGCAGCCAAGTGATCGGGAGCAAGACCCAGTACTTC.